This TCR beta chain was found in a study of shared clonotypes between healthy human individuals. Whole-study findings and limits: Although depth was large, rarefaction showed that sequencing of the sorted subsets was incomplete. Compared with clonotypes that all four donors shared, non-shared clonotypes had lower generation probabilities. The naive CD4 repertoires of a few donors were compared, and roughly 5% of clonotypes were shared.

Points on this clone: The antigen remains undetermined.

The CDR3 spans 15 residues. Trimming took 4 bases from V and 3 from J, leaving 15 bases between them. Germline V gene sequence: CDR1 SNHLY, CDR2 FYNNEI. This table comes from immunoSEQ multiplex PCR, and its TCRdb copy is limited to in-frame clones, with some not included. The sample consists of 1,100,000 or so clones, around 78% of them appearing once. This TCR was sampled from a man aged 18-30 years in good health. Some clones in this sample may be carry-over from other donors' samples. The material sequenced was memory CD4+ T cells from PBMCs. Subset reported: CD45RA-negative fraction. The chain couples TRBV2 to TRBJ1-1; perhaps TRBD1 as D (5 bases). The chain's CDR3 is CASSVGRDFYTEAFF. DNA of the CDR3: TGTGCCAGCAGTGTGGGCAGGGACTTCTACACTGAAGCTTTCTTT.